Listed below are T cell receptor beta chains from one sample, sequenced in a study of regulatory T cells in long-lasting Graves disease. TCRdb processed the multiplex PCR reads anew with MiXCR; each CDR3 protein has one entry. Of 300,000 or so distinct CDR3 sequences listed, about 18% are singletons. The sample in question was peripheral blood mononuclear cells (PBMCs), obtained when the disease was refractory, from a patient treated with antithyroid drugs. The receptors come from a female donor with Graves disease. Each CDR3 is given without its conserved first and last residue. Fields, in order: J gene, V gene, D gene, CDR3 protein. D genes are given only for firm matches.

j_gene: TRBJ1-6
v_gene: TRBV20-1
d_gene: NA
CDR3aa: SATTVLDNSPLH

j_gene: TRBJ1-1
v_gene: TRBV14
d_gene: TRBD1
CDR3aa: ASSPARGTEAF

j_gene: TRBJ2-5
v_gene: TRBV7-9
d_gene: NA
CDR3aa: ASSKQARQETQY

j_gene: TRBJ1-5
v_gene: TRBV2
d_gene: NA
CDR3aa: ASSETGYQPQH

j_gene: TRBJ2-2
v_gene: TRBV20-1
d_gene: TRBD2
CDR3aa: SGREGRGELF

j_gene: TRBJ2-2
v_gene: TRBV12-3/TRBV12-4
d_gene: TRBD1
CDR3aa: AGRDRGQGELF

j_gene: TRBJ2-7
v_gene: TRBV10-3
d_gene: NA
CDR3aa: AISTAETYEQY

j_gene: TRBJ2-1
v_gene: TRBV20-1
d_gene: NA
CDR3aa: SARGGELGFEQF

j_gene: TRBJ2-7
v_gene: TRBV28
d_gene: TRBD2
CDR3aa: ASSSGTSRYEQY

j_gene: TRBJ1-5
v_gene: TRBV6-2/TRBV6-3
d_gene: NA
CDR3aa: ASSYRQSSQPQH

j_gene: TRBJ1-1
v_gene: TRBV6-1
d_gene: NA
CDR3aa: ASSPGAVTEAF

j_gene: TRBJ1-4
v_gene: TRBV7-9
d_gene: TRBD1
CDR3aa: ASSWDREGAGKLF

j_gene: TRBJ1-2
v_gene: TRBV12-5
d_gene: NA
CDR3aa: ASGFNVGQRYYGYT

j_gene: TRBJ2-1
v_gene: TRBV7-2
d_gene: TRBD2
CDR3aa: ASTLLAGGPNEQF

j_gene: TRBJ2-4
v_gene: TRBV18
d_gene: TRBD1
CDR3aa: ASSPRDSLNLGKNIQY

j_gene: TRBJ2-7
v_gene: TRBV7-2
d_gene: NA
CDR3aa: ASSPRLTHASYEQY

j_gene: TRBJ1-6
v_gene: TRBV6-1
d_gene: NA
CDR3aa: ASSRKSTSASPLH

j_gene: TRBJ2-5
v_gene: TRBV6-1
d_gene: NA
CDR3aa: ASSEAGRGETQY

j_gene: TRBJ1-3
v_gene: TRBV10-3
d_gene: NA
CDR3aa: ASPTVTGNTIY

j_gene: TRBJ1-2
v_gene: TRBV18
d_gene: NA
CDR3aa: ASSREQNNGYT

j_gene: TRBJ2-5
v_gene: TRBV20-1
d_gene: TRBD1
CDR3aa: SVIRLGGSRDRAVGTQY

j_gene: TRBJ1-5
v_gene: TRBV10-3
d_gene: NA
CDR3aa: AISESVGNQPQH

j_gene: TRBJ2-3
v_gene: TRBV4-1
d_gene: TRBD2
CDR3aa: ASSHPPPGLAGERRTGSTDTQY

j_gene: TRBJ2-6
v_gene: TRBV6-1
d_gene: NA
CDR3aa: ASKTLSGANVLT

j_gene: TRBJ2-1
v_gene: TRBV19
d_gene: TRBD1
CDR3aa: ASSITGAGNNEQF

j_gene: TRBJ1-2
v_gene: TRBV27
d_gene: TRBD1
CDR3aa: ASSFRQGASGHT

j_gene: TRBJ2-5
v_gene: TRBV6-1
d_gene: TRBD2
CDR3aa: ASSALGGRAIQETQY

j_gene: TRBJ1-2
v_gene: TRBV5-5
d_gene: NA
CDR3aa: ASSLERVGGRRANYGYT

j_gene: TRBJ1-6
v_gene: TRBV28
d_gene: NA
CDR3aa: ASSIQELTLH

j_gene: TRBJ2-7
v_gene: TRBV7-3
d_gene: NA
CDR3aa: ASSPATQGYEQY

j_gene: TRBJ1-1
v_gene: TRBV19
d_gene: NA
CDR3aa: ASYSLSAPTEAF

j_gene: TRBJ2-5
v_gene: TRBV5-1
d_gene: TRBD1
CDR3aa: ASSPGTGVIETQY

j_gene: TRBJ2-5
v_gene: TRBV6-2/TRBV6-3
d_gene: NA
CDR3aa: ASSYRSGLIQY

j_gene: TRBJ2-7
v_gene: TRBV2
d_gene: NA
CDR3aa: ASSVIRGSYEQY

j_gene: TRBJ1-1
v_gene: TRBV30
d_gene: NA
CDR3aa: AWSVLVNTEAF

j_gene: TRBJ1-5
v_gene: TRBV10-3
d_gene: TRBD1
CDR3aa: AISESMPGGQPQH

j_gene: TRBJ2-1
v_gene: TRBV12-5
d_gene: TRBD2
CDR3aa: ASAGTSGVREQF

j_gene: TRBJ2-3
v_gene: TRBV2
d_gene: NA
CDR3aa: AGSGSTDTQY

j_gene: TRBJ2-4
v_gene: TRBV12-3/TRBV12-4
d_gene: NA
CDR3aa: ASSMDSYLAKNIQY

j_gene: TRBJ1-5
v_gene: TRBV5-7
d_gene: TRBD1
CDR3aa: ASIGDRGNQPQH

j_gene: TRBJ2-7
v_gene: TRBV7-3
d_gene: TRBD1
CDR3aa: ASSFGTGDSYEQY

j_gene: TRBJ2-7
v_gene: TRBV5-5
d_gene: NA
CDR3aa: ASSLSPRGTYEQY

j_gene: TRBJ1-2
v_gene: TRBV28
d_gene: TRBD1
CDR3aa: ASSRDRFYGYT

j_gene: TRBJ1-2
v_gene: TRBV11-2
d_gene: NA
CDR3aa: ASSFTVPGYGYT

j_gene: TRBJ1-4
v_gene: TRBV7-6
d_gene: NA
CDR3aa: ASSRTLAGAGASLF

j_gene: TRBJ1-5
v_gene: TRBV2
d_gene: TRBD1
CDR3aa: ASSRGQVGNQPQH

j_gene: TRBJ1-5
v_gene: TRBV20-1
d_gene: NA
CDR3aa: SASGRKNQPQH

j_gene: TRBJ2-7
v_gene: TRBV19
d_gene: NA
CDR3aa: ASSIQGTYEQY

j_gene: TRBJ1-2
v_gene: TRBV3-1
d_gene: TRBD1
CDR3aa: ASSQEATGVDYGYT

j_gene: TRBJ2-3
v_gene: TRBV11-2
d_gene: TRBD2
CDR3aa: ASSSLGAGVTDTQY

j_gene: TRBJ2-2
v_gene: TRBV7-9
d_gene: NA
CDR3aa: ASSLHTGLAGELF

j_gene: TRBJ2-7
v_gene: TRBV5-1
d_gene: TRBD2
CDR3aa: ASRVEREAIYEQY

j_gene: TRBJ1-5
v_gene: TRBV18
d_gene: NA
CDR3aa: ASSPLDRSVNQPQH

j_gene: TRBJ1-2
v_gene: TRBV19
d_gene: TRBD1
CDR3aa: ASRLPGGLYGYT

j_gene: TRBJ2-2
v_gene: TRBV7-9
d_gene: NA
CDR3aa: ASSPWAENTGELF

j_gene: TRBJ1-1
v_gene: TRBV6-2/TRBV6-3
d_gene: NA
CDR3aa: ASSYLGEFGQLNTEAF

j_gene: TRBJ1-3
v_gene: TRBV7-2
d_gene: NA
CDR3aa: ASSSYRSGNTIY